In its sample, the clone carrying this T cell receptor (beta chain) was seen many times. From the 5' RACE reads, TCRdb called clonotypes with MiXCR, one entry per CDR3 protein. The sample consists of some 320,000 distinct CDR3 sequences, roughly 8.7% of them appearing once. This specimen belongs to a study of T cells after yellow fever vaccination. CDR3 length equals 13 residues. Trimming removed 4 bases at V and 3 bases at J, with 10 bases between. Germline CDR1 and CDR2: SGHNT and YYREEE (reference sequence). This clonotype was obtained from a man aged 18 to 30 who received the YFV17D yellow fever vaccine. The rearrangement uses TRBV5-4 and TRBJ2-5, with D possibly being TRBD1 (7 bases). The sample was CD4+ T cells sorted from PBMCs, taken 5 days after the yellow fever booster vaccination. The CDR3 loop is CASSGGTEETQYF. The CDR3 bases are TGTGCCAGCAGCGGGGGGACAGAAGAGACCCAGTACTTC.